This T cell receptor (beta chain) was recorded in a study of blood T cell repertoires in COVID-19. TCRdb's table, derived via immunoSEQ multiplex PCR, lists solely in-frame clones and lacks some. Counted here are 250,000 to 300,000 clones, 88% occurring once; the ten biggest clones make up 1%. This CDR3 comprises 14 residues. Germline trimming cut 5 bases from V and 7 bases from J; bases unmatched to any gene: 8. Germline loops: CDR1 MDHEN, CDR2 SYDVKM. All recovered Cohort 3 donors got two negative PCRs, got clearance, or saw symptom resolution. The chain employs TRBV28 and TRBJ1-5; TRBD1 aligns across 7 bases. The specimen sequenced was PBMCs or T cells enriched from blood (not recorded which). This clonotype was sampled from a young woman who had recovered from COVID-19. The CDR3, as DNA: TGTGCCAGCAGTCTACAGGGGACGGGGCAGCCCCAGCATTTT. It yields the protein CASSLQGTGQPQHF. Full variable domain (rest looked up from reference TRBV28 and TRBJ1-5): DVKVTQSSRYLVKRTGEKVFLECVQDMDHENMFWYRQDPGLGLRLIYFSYDVKMKEKGDIPEGYSVSREKKERFSLILESASTNQTSMYLCASSLQGTGQPQHFGDGTRLSIL.